This T cell receptor (beta chain) is drawn from a study of OX40 agonist ivuxolimab in advanced cancers. Study overall: Three patients responded partially, comprising one with hepatocellular carcinoma and two with cutaneous melanoma.

In regard to this clone: Its antigen is unidentified.

The CDR3 has 17 amino acids. Germline V CDR1 and CDR2: SEHNR, FQNEAQ (reference sequence). Deletions cut 3 bases from V and 8 bases from J, with 23 bases between. Overall study results and limits: CD4+ T cells averaged fewer expanded clones than CD8+ T cells.

This table comes from immunoSEQ multiplex PCR, and its TCRdb copy is limited to in-frame clones, with some not included. The data show more than 50,000 clones, 60% to 80% seen once. This sequence originates from an adult with an advanced solid tumor such as melanoma, head and neck, liver or kidney cancer. The rearrangement links TRBV7-9 to TRBJ2-1, with D tentatively TRBD2 (7 bases). The sequences come from CD4+ or CD8+ T cells sorted from blood, collected in a trial of the OX40 agonist ivuxolimab. CDR3 coding DNA: TGTGCCAGCAGCTTGAGGGCGGGGGCCCACCCCCGCGATGAGCAGTTCTTC. It codes for CASSLRAGAHPRDEQFF.